The 2 T cell receptor beta chains listed next were all sequenced from one sample in a study of T cell responses to AZD1222 COVID-19 vaccine. Sequencing was performed with immunoSEQ multiplex PCR; in TCRdb, only in-frame clones are kept and a portion is missing. This sample has some 150,000 clones, with approximately 93% found just once. This specimen consisted of peripheral blood, obtained on day 0 of AZD1222 vaccination. These receptor sequences come from an adult in good health.

In this sample, this clone turned up once. Here the CDR3 reads CASLGGGRPSDTQYF. The CDR3 DNA reads TGTGCCAGCCTAGGGGGGGGTCGGCCTTCAGATACGCAGTATTTT. The chain links TRBV2 to TRBJ2-3; a possible D gene is TRBD2 (7 bases). The CDR3 loop spans 15 amino acids. Trimming stripped 8 bases from V and 4 bases from J, with 19 bases between. Germline values: CDR1 SNHLY, CDR2 FYNNEI.

Here the CDR3 DNA reads TGTGCCAGCAGTGTTCAGACAGGGGCCTACAATGAGCAGTTCTTC. Its protein is CASSVQTGAYNEQFF. This rearrangement joins TRBV2 to TRBJ2-1; 8 nucleotides agree with TRBD1. The V and J ends lost 4 bases and 2 bases, in that order; junction bases with no gene match: 4. The CDR3 runs 15 residues. Germline V gene lookup returns CDR1 SNHLY and CDR2 FYNNEI.